Below, 13 T cell receptor beta chains from the same sample are listed, as sequenced in a study of blood T cell repertoires in COVID-19. Sequenced by immunoSEQ multiplex PCR; TCRdb stores in-frame clones only, minus some. The sample lists a few hundred thousand clones, about 90% occurring once. Material for sequencing was PBMCs or T cells enriched from blood (not recorded which). These receptors were collected from a woman aged 30 to 39 who had recovered from COVID-19.

This clone was counted a single time. The chain carries TRBV6-5 and TRBJ2-5, with 13 bases fitting TRBD2. The trim removed 2 bases at V and 3 bases at J, leaving 3 bases unmatched. CDR1 is MNHEY and CDR2 is SVGAGI in the germline V gene. This CDR3 spans 16 amino acids. Here the CDR3 DNA reads TGTGCCAGCAGTTACCCCGGGACTAGCGGGAAAGAGACCCAGTACTTC. Residues: CASSYPGTSGKETQYF.

This clone occurred a few times. The chain carries TRBV6-5 and TRBJ2-1, with D tentatively TRBD1 (5 bases). Germline V lookup: CDR1 MNHEY, CDR2 SVGAGI. CDR3 length: 15 residues. Trimming shortened V by 0 bases and J by 9 bases, and 15 bases separated the two germline ends. In DNA form, the CDR3 reads TGTGCCAGCAGTTACTCGAGCACGTATAGGGGTGAGCAGTTCTTC. It is translated as CASSYSSTYRGEQFF.

V is TRBV5-1 and J is TRBJ2-5; 14 bases align to TRBD2. Germline values: CDR1 SGHRS, CDR2 YFSETQ. The CDR3 is 16 residues long. Unmatched junction bases numbered 1, after V lost 1 base and J lost 2 bases. CDR3 residues: CASSLRLAGGQETQYF. The CDR3 DNA is TGCGCCAGCAGCTTGAGACTAGCGGGGGGGCAAGAGACCCAGTACTTC. The variable domain in full, with the rest retrieved from reference TRBV5-1 and TRBJ2-5, is KAGVTQTPRYLIKTRGQQVTLSCSPISGHRSVSWYQQTPGQGLQFLFEYFSETQRNKGNFPGRFSGRQFSNSRSEMNVSTLELGDSALYLCASSLRLAGGQETQYFGPGTRLLVL.

The V gene is TRBV11-2, the J gene TRBJ2-7, with 8 bases that match TRBD1. The CDR3 runs to 12 residues. Germline lookup yields CDR1 SGHAT and CDR2 FQNNGV. The V and J ends lost 1 base and 13 bases, in that order; junction bases with no gene match: 6. CDR3: CASSLGGQGAYF. Here the CDR3 DNA reads TGTGCCAGCAGCTTAGGGGGGCAGGGGGCATACTTC.

The CDR3 is CASSTTPPSSGRANEQYF. The CDR3 DNA sequence: TGTGCCAGCAGTACAACCCCTCCTAGTAGTGGGAGGGCCAACGAGCAGTACTTC. V and J are TRBV27 and TRBJ2-7; 7 nucleotides agree with TRBD2. This CDR3 has 18 amino acids. Losses at the gene ends were 5 bases for V and 5 bases for J; bases not matched to a gene: 21. Per the germline V gene, CDR1 is MNHEY and CDR2 is SMNVEV (reference sequence).

The gene calls are TRBV28 and TRBJ1-5; the D gene is possibly TRBD1 (5 bases). CDR3 length: 12 amino acids. V lost 10 bases and J lost 6, with 13 bases in between. CDR1 is MDHEN and CDR2 is SYDVKM in the germline V gene. The CDR3 DNA reads as TGTGCCACCTCCCTGGGGGGTCAGCCCCAGCATTTT. Its protein product is CATSLGGQPQHF.

This clone was found a few times. This chain connects TRBV18 to TRBJ1-2; TRBD1 aligns across 7 bases. V trimming: 2 bases; J trimming: 4 bases; junction bases outside the gene matches: 7. Germline-derived CDR1 and CDR2 are KGHSH and LQKENI. CDR3 length: 15 residues. The CDR3 region has the DNA TGTGCCAGCTCACCAACCGGACAGGAGGTCTATGGCTACACCTTC. This sequence encodes CASSPTGQEVYGYTF.

V and J are TRBV28 and TRBJ1-1, with D possibly matching TRBD1 (5 bases). V was pared by 7 bases and J by 5 bases, with 14 bases between. Germline V CDR1 and CDR2: MDHEN, SYDVKM. The CDR3 covers 13 residues. The chain's CDR3 is CASMGRVGTEAFF. The CDR3 DNA reads TGTGCCAGCATGGGCAGGGTCGGAACTGAAGCTTTCTTT.

This chain connects TRBV2 to TRBJ1-5; D is undetermined. The germline V gene has CDR1 SNHLY and CDR2 FYNNEI. The length of the CDR3 is 15 residues. Deletions cut 6 bases from V and 9 bases from J, with 21 bases between. The CDR3 region is CASSVSGFVGWPQHF. The CDR3 DNA is TGTGCCAGCAGCGTTAGTGGTTTCGTCGGTTGGCCCCAGCATTTT.

The chain is built from TRBV7-9 and TRBJ1-5; 7 nucleotides agree with TRBD1. Germline V lookup: CDR1 SEHNR, CDR2 FQNEAQ (reference sequence). The V gene end was trimmed by 5 bases and the J gene end by 0 bases; junction bases not matched to a gene: 4. This CDR3 comprises 15 residues. As DNA, the CDR3 is TGTGCCAGCAGCCCGGGACAGTATAGCAATCAGCCCCAGCATTTT. It is translated as CASSPGQYSNQPQHF.

The genes are TRBV14 and TRBJ1-6; 7 bases line up with TRBD1. The junction had 2 bases not matched to a gene; V was cut back by 1 base and J by 5 bases. CDR3 size: 15 residues. The germline V gene encodes CDR1 SGHDN and CDR2 FVKESK. This CDR3 reads CASSQGQGDNSPLHF. The CDR3 DNA reads as TGTGCCAGCAGCCAAGGGCAGGGGGATAATTCACCCCTCCACTTT. The complete variable domain, with remaining parts taken from reference TRBV14 and TRBJ1-6, reads EAGVTQFPSHSVIEKGQTVTLRCDPISGHDNLYWYRRVMGKEIKFLLHFVKESKQDESGMPNNRFLAERTGGTYSTLKVQPAELEDSGVYFCASSQGQGDNSPLHFGNGTRLTVT.

The chain joins TRBV12-3 or TRBV12-4 to TRBJ2-7, with TRBD1 as a possible D gene (6 bases). Trimming left V 6 bases short and J 3 bases short, with 12 bases between. This CDR3 region has 13 residues. The CDR3 protein is CASSPGHLYEQYF. The CDR3 coding sequence is TGTGCCAGCAGCCCGGGACACCTCTACGAGCAGTACTTC.

J is TRBJ1-5 and V is TRBV7-8; tentatively, D is TRBD1 (5 bases). The V and J ends lost 5 bases and 4 bases respectively, with 12 bases between them. CDR3 length: 14 amino acids. Germline CDR1 is SGHVS and CDR2 is FQNEAQ. For the CDR3, the DNA is TGTGCCAGCAGCCCAGGGTTTGGGAATCAGCCCCAGCATTTT. Translated: CASSPGFGNQPQHF.